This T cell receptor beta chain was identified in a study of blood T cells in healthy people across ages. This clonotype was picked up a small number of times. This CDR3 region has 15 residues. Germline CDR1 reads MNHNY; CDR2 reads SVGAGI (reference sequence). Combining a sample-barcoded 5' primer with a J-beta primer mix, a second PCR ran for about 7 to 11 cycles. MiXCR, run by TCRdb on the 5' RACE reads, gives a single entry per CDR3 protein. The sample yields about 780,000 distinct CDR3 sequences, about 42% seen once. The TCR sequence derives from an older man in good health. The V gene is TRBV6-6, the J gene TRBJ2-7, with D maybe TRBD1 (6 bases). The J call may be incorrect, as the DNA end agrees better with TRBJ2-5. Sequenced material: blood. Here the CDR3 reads CASSLGAPGWETQYF. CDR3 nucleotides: TGTGCCAGCAGTTTGGGGGCCCCCGGGTGGGAGACCCAGTACTTC.